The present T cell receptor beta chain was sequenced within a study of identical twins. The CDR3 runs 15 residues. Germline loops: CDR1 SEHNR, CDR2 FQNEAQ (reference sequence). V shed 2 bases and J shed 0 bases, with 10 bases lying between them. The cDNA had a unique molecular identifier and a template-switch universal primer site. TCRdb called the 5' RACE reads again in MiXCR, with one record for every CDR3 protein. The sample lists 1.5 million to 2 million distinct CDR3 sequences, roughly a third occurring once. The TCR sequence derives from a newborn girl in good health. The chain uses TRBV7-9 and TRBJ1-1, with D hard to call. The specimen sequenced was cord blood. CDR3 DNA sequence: TGTGCCAGCAGCTTACTGAGGAGATTGAACACTGAAGCTTTCTTT. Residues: CASSLLRRLNTEAFF.